The rows below give T cell receptor beta chains drawn from one sample of a study of CD8 T cells in Susac syndrome. TCRdb reprocessed the immunoSEQ multiplex PCR reads with MiXCR, giving one entry per CDR3 protein. The data hold about 210,000 distinct CDR3 sequences, with around 96% observed a single time. The sequencing sample was made of CD4+ T cells from PBMCs. The receptors derive from a human donor with multiple sclerosis. Both conserved end residues are part of each CDR3. D genes are given only for firm matches. Not every row has a clone size; where given, it reads once, few, many or a size class.

clone_size | j_call | d_call | v_call | cdr3_nt | cdr3_aa
NA | TRBJ2-7 | NA | TRBV2 | TGTGCCAGCAGTTCCCTAGCGCTAACCTACGAGCAGTACTTC | CASSSLALTYEQYF
few | TRBJ2-1 | NA | TRBV27 | TGTGCCAGCAGTCGTAACAATGAGCAGTTCTTC | CASSRNNEQFF
NA | TRBJ2-5 | NA | TRBV4-1 | TGCGCCAGCAGCCAACCCCGGGAGACCCAGTACTTC | CASSQPRETQYF
NA | TRBJ2-7 | NA | TRBV3-1 | TGTGCCAGCAGCCAAGAACTAGCCGTTGGCTACGAGCAGTACTTC | CASSQELAVGYEQYF
few | TRBJ2-2 | NA | TRBV6-1 | TGTGCCAGCAGGTTGACAAACACCGGGGAGCTGTTTTTT | CASRLTNTGELFF
NA | TRBJ2-7 | NA | TRBV19 | TGTGCCAGTACGGGGCAGAGCTCCTACGAGCAGTACTTC | CASTGQSSYEQYF
NA | TRBJ1-2 | NA | TRBV7-2 | TGTGCCAGCAGCTTTACGTTGTCTGGCTACACCTTC | CASSFTLSGYTF
NA | TRBJ1-2 | NA | TRBV7-9 | TGTGCCAGCAGCTCTGATTTCCGGACCTTCTATGGCTACACCTTC | CASSSDFRTFYGYTF
NA | TRBJ1-1 | NA | TRBV19 | TGTGCAGCGGGGCGGTCGAACACTGAAGCTTTCTTT | CAAGRSNTEAFF
NA | TRBJ2-1 | NA | TRBV13 | TGTGCCAGCAGCTTAATCAGGGGTGGCCAGTTCTTC | CASSLIRGGQFF